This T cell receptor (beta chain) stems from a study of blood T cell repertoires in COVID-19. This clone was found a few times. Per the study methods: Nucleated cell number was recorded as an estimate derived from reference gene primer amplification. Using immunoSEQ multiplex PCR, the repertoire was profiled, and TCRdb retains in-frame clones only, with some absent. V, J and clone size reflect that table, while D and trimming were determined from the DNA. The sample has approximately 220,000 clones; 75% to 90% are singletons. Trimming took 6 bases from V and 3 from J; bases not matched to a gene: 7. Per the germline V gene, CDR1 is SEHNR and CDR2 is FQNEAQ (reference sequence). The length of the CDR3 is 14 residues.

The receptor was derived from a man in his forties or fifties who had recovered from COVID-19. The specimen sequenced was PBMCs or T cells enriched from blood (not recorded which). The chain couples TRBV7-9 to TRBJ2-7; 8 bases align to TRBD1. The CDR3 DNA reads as TGTGCCAGCAGGGCCGGGACAGGACTCTACGAGCAGTACTTC. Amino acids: CASRAGTGLYEQYF.